This entry describes one TCR beta chain. Its antigen is not known. The PCR contained 60 Vbeta and 13 Jbeta primers. Clones were sequenced by immunoSEQ multiplex PCR, and TCRdb holds only the in-frame ones, with some missing. In the table there are under 250,000 clones, around 85% of which are singletons. The sample originates from a study of cytomegalovirus exposure and HLA in healthy donors. CDR3 length equals 16 residues. V lost 0 bases and J 2 bases, leaving 12 bases between the germline ends. The germline CDR1 and CDR2 sequences are MNHEY and SVGAGI. General study results and limits: A further, later analysis showed that HLA-associated TCR beta chains (compared with equally common others) were more clonally expanded. CMV serostatus was the only recorded immune exposure for donors.

The clonotype comes from a woman between 45 and 60 years old in good health and CMV-seronegative. The chain uses TRBV6-5 and TRBJ2-3, with D possibly TRBD2 on 6 matching bases. Sequencing input: PBMCs. The CDR3 reads CASSYSTAGLTDTQYF. The CDR3 region has the DNA TGTGCCAGCAGTTACTCGACAGCGGGCCTCACAGATACGCAGTATTTT.